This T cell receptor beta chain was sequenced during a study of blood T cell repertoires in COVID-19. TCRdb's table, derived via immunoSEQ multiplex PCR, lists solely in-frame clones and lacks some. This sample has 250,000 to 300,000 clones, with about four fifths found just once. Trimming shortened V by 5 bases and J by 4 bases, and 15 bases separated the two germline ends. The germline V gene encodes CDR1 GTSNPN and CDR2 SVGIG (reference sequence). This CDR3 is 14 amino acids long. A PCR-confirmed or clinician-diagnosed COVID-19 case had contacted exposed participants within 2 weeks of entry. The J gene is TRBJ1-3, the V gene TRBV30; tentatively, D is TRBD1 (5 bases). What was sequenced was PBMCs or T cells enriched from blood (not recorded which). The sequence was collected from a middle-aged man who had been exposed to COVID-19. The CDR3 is CAWETGTLGNTIYF. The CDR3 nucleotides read TGTGCCTGGGAAACCGGGACTTTGGGAAACACCATATATTTT.